Presented here are 13 T cell receptor beta chains from one specimen sequenced in a study of shared clonotypes between healthy human individuals. The table came from immunoSEQ multiplex PCR; TCRdb's copy has only in-frame clones and leaves some out. The sample includes 2 million to 2.5 million clones, 80% to 95% seen only once; the top ten take 0.39%. What was sequenced was naive CD4+ T cells from PBMCs. Subset denoted: CD45RA+ positively selected. These receptors were taken from a young man in good health. Some clones in this sample may be carry-over from other donors' samples.

The V call is TRBV5-1, the J call TRBJ2-3, with TRBD2 identical over 10 bases. The CDR3 contains 17 residues. From germline, CDR1 is SGHRS and CDR2 YFSETQ. V shed 4 bases, J shed 6 bases, and the junction held 14 bases outside the gene matches. The CDR3 region is CASSPEAGGRYMDTQYF. Written as DNA, the CDR3 is TGCGCCAGCAGCCCAGAAGCGGGAGGGCGATATATGGATACGCAGTATTTT.

The rearrangement links TRBV7-2 to TRBJ2-7; D assignment may be TRBD1 or TRBD2 (6 bases each). V lost 6 bases to trimming and J lost 4 bases, with 19 bases between them. The CDR3 is 15 amino acids. CDR1 is SGHTA and CDR2 is FQGNSA in the germline V gene. CDR3 amino acids: CASRVTIGGGYEQYF. The CDR3 DNA follows: TGTGCCAGCAGGGTGACTATCGGGGGCGGGTACGAGCAGTACTTC.

This clone was picked up one time. The CDR3 loop reads CASSKVQVSYEQYF. DNA of the CDR3: TGTGCCAGCAGCAAAGTGCAGGTCTCCTACGAGCAGTACTTC. The chain uses TRBV21-1 and TRBJ2-7; TRBD1 is the table's D call, not checked against the DNA. TRBV21-1 is assigned pseudogene status. The CDR3 is made up of 14 amino acids.

The rearrangement joins TRBV9 to TRBJ2-3; the match to TRBD1 covers 11 bases. The ends lost 1 base at V and 7 bases at J; junction bases unmatched: 5. The CDR3 contains 15 residues. CDR1 is SGDLS and CDR2 is YYNGEE in the germline V gene. The CDR3 DNA sequence: TGTGCCAGCAGCGTACGGACAGGGGGCTTAAATACGCAGTATTTT. Protein product: CASSVRTGGLNTQYF.

The chain joins TRBV5-8 to TRBJ2-7; D is possibly TRBD2 (6 bases). The CDR3 is made up of 13 amino acids. V gave up 5 bases and J gave up 9 bases, with 18 bases separating them. From germline, CDR1 is SGHTS and CDR2 YDEGEE. The DNA for the CDR3 is TGTGCCAGCAGTAGGCGGGACCTACGAGGGCAGTACTTC. This gives the protein CASSRRDLRGQYF.

This chain uses TRBV5-4 with TRBJ2-2; 8 positions match TRBD2. The trim removed 0 bases at V and 5 bases at J, leaving 6 bases unmatched. The germline V gene encodes CDR1 SGHNT and CDR2 YYREEE (reference sequence). CDR3 length equals 16 residues. This CDR3 reads CASSLAGGPWTGELFF. The CDR3 nucleotides are TGTGCCAGCAGCTTGGCGGGAGGGCCTTGGACCGGGGAGCTGTTTTTT.

This clone has only one observation. Other DNA sequences in this specimen translate into the identical CDR3. V usage is TRBV5-4 and J usage is TRBJ2-7; 9 bases map to TRBD2. The CDR3 runs 15 residues. CDR1 is SGHNT, CDR2 YYREEE, per germline (reference sequence). V lost 3 bases, J lost 2 bases, and 6 bases stayed unmatched. The CDR3 reads CASSSKTSGPYEQYF. Written as DNA, the CDR3 is TGTGCCAGCAGCTCTAAGACTAGCGGTCCCTACGAGCAGTACTTC.

The V call is TRBV27, the J call TRBJ1-4; D possibly corresponds to TRBD1 (6 bases). Germline values: CDR1 MNHEY, CDR2 SMNVEV (reference sequence). This CDR3 comprises 16 residues. V was cut by 5 bases and J by 0 bases, with 13 bases left in between. As DNA, the CDR3 is TGTGCCAGCAGTCCGAGGACAGCTGCAACTAATGAAAAACTGTTTTTT. It specifies CASSPRTAATNEKLFF.

This clone was detected only once. CDR3 sequence: CASSHSARSNSPLHF. The CDR3 DNA reads TGTGCCAGCAGCCATTCGGCGAGAAGTAATTCACCCCTCCACTTT. This sequence joins TRBV7-6 and TRBJ1-6; D is ambiguous. Trimming stripped 5 bases from V and 6 bases from J, with 14 bases between. Germline lookup yields CDR1 SGHVS and CDR2 FNYEAQ. This CDR3 is 15 amino acids long.

The V and J genes are TRBV28 and TRBJ1-1; D remains unclear. V was clipped by 5 bases and J by 6 bases, with 10 bases between them. The CDR3 has 12 amino acids. Germline CDR1 reads MDHEN; CDR2 reads SYDVKM. The CDR3 nucleotides read TGTGCCAGCAGTGTAGGGCAATCTGAAGCTTTCTTT. Translation gives CASSVGQSEAFF. Full variable domain (outside the CDR3, taken from reference TRBV28 and TRBJ1-1): DVKVTQSSRYLVKRTGEKVFLECVQDMDHENMFWYRQDPGLGLRLIYFSYDVKMKEKGDIPEGYSVSREKKERFSLILESASTNQTSMYLCASSVGQSEAFFGQGTRLTVV.

This rearrangement joins TRBV4-1 to TRBJ2-1; D gene ambiguous. CDR1 and CDR2 (germline): MGHRA, YSYEKL. CDR3 length equals 12 residues. V was pared by 1 base and J by 6 bases, with 4 bases between. The DNA for the CDR3 is TGCGCCAGCAGCCAAGTTCTCAATGAGCAGTTCTTC. It encodes CASSQVLNEQFF.

This sequence joins TRBV4-2 and TRBJ1-3; D might be TRBD1 (6 bases). The CDR3 contains 16 residues. Trimming cost V 3 bases and J 1 base, with 13 bases left between them. Germline-derived CDR1 and CDR2 are LGHNA and YNFKEQ. This chain's CDR3 is CASSHTQGRSGNTIYF. The CDR3 region has the DNA TGTGCCAGCAGCCATACACAGGGTAGGTCTGGAAACACCATATATTTT.

The rearrangement uses TRBV28 and TRBJ1-2, with D possibly matching TRBD1 (6 bases). The V gene lost 6 bases and the J gene lost 4 bases, with 15 bases spanning the gap. The CDR3 is made up of 14 amino acids. The V gene's germline CDR1 is MDHEN and CDR2 SYDVKM. The CDR3 region has the DNA TGTGCCAGCAGCCCGACAGGCGCCGGCTATGGCTACACCTTC. This codes for CASSPTGAGYGYTF.